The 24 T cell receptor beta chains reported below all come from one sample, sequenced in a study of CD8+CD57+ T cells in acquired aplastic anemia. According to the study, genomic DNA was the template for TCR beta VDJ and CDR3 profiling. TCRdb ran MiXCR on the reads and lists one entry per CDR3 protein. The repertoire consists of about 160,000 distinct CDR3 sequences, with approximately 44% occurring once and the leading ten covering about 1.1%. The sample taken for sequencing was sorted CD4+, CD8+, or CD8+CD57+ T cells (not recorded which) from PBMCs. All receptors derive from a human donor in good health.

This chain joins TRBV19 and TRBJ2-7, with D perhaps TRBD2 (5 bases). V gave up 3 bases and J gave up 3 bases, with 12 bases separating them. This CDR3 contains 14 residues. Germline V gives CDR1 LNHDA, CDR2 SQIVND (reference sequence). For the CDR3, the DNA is TGTGCCAGTAGTATTGCGGGCCAAAGCTACGAGCAGTACTTC. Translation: CASSIAGQSYEQYF.

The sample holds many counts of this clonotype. CDR3 loop: CASSAQGGNTEAFF. The CDR3 nucleotides are TGTGCCAGCAGCGCTCAGGGGGGGAACACTGAAGCTTTCTTT. The chain carries TRBV9 and TRBJ1-1, with TRBD1 matching over 7 bases. This CDR3 spans 14 amino acids. V gave up 3 bases and J gave up 1 base; unmatched junction bases: 3. Per germline, CDR1 SGDLS and CDR2 YYNGEE.

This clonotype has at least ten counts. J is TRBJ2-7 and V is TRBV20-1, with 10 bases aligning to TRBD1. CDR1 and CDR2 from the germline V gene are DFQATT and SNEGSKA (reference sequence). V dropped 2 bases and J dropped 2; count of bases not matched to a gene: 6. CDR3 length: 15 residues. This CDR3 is CSARPWTGGTYEQYF. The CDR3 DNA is TGCAGTGCTAGACCGTGGACAGGGGGAACCTACGAGCAGTACTTC.

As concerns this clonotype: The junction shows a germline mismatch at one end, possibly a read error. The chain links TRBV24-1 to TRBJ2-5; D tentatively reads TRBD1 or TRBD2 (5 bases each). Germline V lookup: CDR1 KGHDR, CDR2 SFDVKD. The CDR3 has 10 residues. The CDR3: CTRGQETQYF. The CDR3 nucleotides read TGCACGAGGGGCCAAGAGACCCAGTACTTC.

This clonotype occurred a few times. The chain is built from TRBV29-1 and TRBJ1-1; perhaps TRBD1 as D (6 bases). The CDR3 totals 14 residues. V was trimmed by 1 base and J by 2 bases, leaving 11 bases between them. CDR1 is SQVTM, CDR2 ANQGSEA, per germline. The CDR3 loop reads CSVEVRGGNTEAFF. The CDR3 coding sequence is TGCAGCGTTGAAGTTAGGGGGGGTAACACTGAAGCTTTCTTT.

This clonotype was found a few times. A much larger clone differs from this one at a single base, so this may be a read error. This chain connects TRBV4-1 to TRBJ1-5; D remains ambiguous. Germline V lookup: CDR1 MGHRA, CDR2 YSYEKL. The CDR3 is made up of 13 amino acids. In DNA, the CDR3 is TGCGCCGGCAGCCAAGATGCGGGTCAGCCCCAGCATTTT. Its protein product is CAGSQDAGQPQHF.

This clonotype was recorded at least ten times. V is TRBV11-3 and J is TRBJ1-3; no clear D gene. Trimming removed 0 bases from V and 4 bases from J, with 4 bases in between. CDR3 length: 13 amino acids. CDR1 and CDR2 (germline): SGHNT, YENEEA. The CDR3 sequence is CASSLDYGNTIYF. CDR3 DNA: TGTGCCAGCAGCTTAGATTACGGAAACACCATATATTTT.

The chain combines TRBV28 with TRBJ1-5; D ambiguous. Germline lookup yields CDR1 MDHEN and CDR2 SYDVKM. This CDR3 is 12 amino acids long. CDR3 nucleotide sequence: TGTGGGTCGCGTACGGGCAATCAGCCCCAGCATTTT. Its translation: CGSRTGNQPQHF.

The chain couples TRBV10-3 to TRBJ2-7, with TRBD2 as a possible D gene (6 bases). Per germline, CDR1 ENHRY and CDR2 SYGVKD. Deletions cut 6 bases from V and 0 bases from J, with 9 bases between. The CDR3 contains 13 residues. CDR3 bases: TGTGCCATCAGCCCGGGGGTCTCCTACGAGCAGTACTTC. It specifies CAISPGVSYEQYF.

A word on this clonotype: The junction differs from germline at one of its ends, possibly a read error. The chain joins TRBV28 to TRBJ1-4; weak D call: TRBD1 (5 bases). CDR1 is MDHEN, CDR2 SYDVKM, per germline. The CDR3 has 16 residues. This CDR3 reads CASNLGGVGGNEKLFF. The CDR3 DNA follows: TGTGCCAGCAATTTAGGAGGGGTCGGGGGTAATGAAAAACTGTTTTTT.

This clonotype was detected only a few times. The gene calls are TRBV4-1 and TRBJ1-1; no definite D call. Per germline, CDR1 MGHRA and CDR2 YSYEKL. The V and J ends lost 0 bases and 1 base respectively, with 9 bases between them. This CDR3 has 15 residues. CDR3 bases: TGCGCCAGCAGCCAAGAAAGGGTGGGGAACACTGAAGCTTTCTTT. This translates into CASSQERVGNTEAFF.

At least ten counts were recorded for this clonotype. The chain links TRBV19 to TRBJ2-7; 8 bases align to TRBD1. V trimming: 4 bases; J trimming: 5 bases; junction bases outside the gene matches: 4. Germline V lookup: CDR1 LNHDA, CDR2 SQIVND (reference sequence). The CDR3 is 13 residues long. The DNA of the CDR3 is TGTGCCAGTAGTAGACAGGGGTCCAACGAGCAGTACTTC. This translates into CASSRQGSNEQYF.

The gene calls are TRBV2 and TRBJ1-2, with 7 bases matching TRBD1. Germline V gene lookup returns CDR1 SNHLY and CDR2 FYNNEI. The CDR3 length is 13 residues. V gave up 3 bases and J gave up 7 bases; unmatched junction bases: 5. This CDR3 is CASSDSQGVGYTF. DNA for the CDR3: TGTGCCAGCAGTGACTCCCAGGGGGTTGGCTACACCTTC.

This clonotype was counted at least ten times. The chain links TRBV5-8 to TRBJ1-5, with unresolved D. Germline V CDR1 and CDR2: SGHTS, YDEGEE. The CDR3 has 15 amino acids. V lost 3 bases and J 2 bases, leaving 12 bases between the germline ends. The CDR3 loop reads CASSSRWAGNQPQHF. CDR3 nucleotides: TGTGCCAGCAGCTCCCGCTGGGCCGGCAATCAGCCCCAGCATTTT. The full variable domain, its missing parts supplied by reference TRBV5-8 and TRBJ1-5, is EAGVTQSPTHLIKTRGQQATLRCSPISGHTSVYWYQQALGLGLQFLLWYDEGEERNRGNFPPRFSGRQFPNYSSELNVNALELEDSALYLCASSSRWAGNQPQHFGDGTRLSIL.

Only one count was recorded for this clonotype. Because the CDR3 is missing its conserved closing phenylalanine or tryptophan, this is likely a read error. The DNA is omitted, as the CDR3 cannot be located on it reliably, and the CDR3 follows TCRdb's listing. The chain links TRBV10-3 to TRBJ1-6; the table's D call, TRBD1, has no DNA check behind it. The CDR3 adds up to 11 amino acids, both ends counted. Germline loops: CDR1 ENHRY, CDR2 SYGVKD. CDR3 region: CAISEFVQGHR.

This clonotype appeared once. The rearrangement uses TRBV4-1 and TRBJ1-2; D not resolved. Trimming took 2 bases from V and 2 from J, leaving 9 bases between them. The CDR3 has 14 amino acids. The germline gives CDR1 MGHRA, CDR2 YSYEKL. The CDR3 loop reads CASSQQVQNYGYTF. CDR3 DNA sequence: TGCGCCAGCAGCCAACAGGTACAGAACTATGGCTACACCTTC.

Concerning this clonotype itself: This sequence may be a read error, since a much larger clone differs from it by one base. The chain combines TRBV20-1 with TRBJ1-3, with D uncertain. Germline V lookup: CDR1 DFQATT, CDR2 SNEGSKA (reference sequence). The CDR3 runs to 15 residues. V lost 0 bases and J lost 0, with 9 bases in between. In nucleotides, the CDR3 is TGCAGTGCTAGAGATTCCCCTCCCTCTGGAAACACCATATATTTT. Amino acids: CSARDSPPSGNTIYF.

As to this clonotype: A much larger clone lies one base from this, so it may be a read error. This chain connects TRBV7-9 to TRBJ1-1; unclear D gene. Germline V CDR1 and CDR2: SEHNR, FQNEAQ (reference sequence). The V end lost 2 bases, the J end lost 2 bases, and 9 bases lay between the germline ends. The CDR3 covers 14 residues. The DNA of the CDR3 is TGTGCCAGCAGCTTAAGGCTGTACAACACTGAAGCTTTCTTT. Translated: CASSLRLYNTEAFF.

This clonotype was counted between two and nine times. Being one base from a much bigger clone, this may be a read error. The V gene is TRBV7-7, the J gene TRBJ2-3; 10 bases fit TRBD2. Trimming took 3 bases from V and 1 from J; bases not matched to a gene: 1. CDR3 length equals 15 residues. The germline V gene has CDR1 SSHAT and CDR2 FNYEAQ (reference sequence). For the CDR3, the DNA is TGTGCCAGCAGCTTCGGGACTAGCGGCACAGATACGCAGTATTTT. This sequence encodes CASSFGTSGTDTQYF.

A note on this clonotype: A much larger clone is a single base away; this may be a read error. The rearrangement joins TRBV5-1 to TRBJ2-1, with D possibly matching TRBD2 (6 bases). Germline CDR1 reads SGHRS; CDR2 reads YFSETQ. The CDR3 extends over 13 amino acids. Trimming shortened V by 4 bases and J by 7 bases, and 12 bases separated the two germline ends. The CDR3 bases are TGCGCCAGCAGCGGGGCCCGGGGGAATGAGCAGTTCTTC. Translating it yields CASSGARGNEQFF. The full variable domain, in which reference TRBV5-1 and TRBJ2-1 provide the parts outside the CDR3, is KAGVTQTPRYLIKTRGQQVTLSCSPISGHRSVSWYQQTPGQGLQFLFEYFSETQRNKGNFPGRFSGRQFSNSRSEMNVSTLELGDSALYLCASSGARGNEQFFGPGTRLTVL.

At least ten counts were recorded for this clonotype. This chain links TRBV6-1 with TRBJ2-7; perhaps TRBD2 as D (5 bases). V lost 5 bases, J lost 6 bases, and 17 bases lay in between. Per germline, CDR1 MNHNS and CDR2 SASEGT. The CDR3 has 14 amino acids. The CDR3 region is CASSLAGSWGEQYF. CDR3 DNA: TGTGCCAGCAGTCTAGCCGGGTCCTGGGGCGAGCAGTACTTC.

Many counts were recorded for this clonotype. The CDR3 region is CASSNPLGQYF. CDR3 coding DNA: TGTGCCAGCAGCAATCCCCTGGGGCAGTACTTC. The rearrangement uses TRBV6-1 and TRBJ2-7, with D hard to call. Looked up from germline, CDR1 is MNHNS and CDR2 is SASEGT. V lost 6 bases and J lost 9, with 12 bases in between. This CDR3 spans 11 amino acids.

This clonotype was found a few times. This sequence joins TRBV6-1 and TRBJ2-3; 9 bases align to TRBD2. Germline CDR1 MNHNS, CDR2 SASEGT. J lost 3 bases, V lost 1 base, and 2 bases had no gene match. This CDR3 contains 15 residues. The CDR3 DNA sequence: TGTGCCAGCAGTGAAGGCGGGGGGGCGACAGATACGCAGTATTTT. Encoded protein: CASSEGGGATDTQYF.

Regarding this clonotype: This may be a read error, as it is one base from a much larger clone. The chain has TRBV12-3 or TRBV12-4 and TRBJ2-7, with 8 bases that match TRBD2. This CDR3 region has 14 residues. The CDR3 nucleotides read TGTGCCGGCAGTCCCCGGACTAGCACCCACGAGCAGTACTTC. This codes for CAGSPRTSTHEQYF.